A selection of T cell receptor beta chains follows, all from one sample in a study of response to subunit inactivated influenza vaccine. Each CDR3 protein is one row after TCRdb ran MiXCR on the RT-PCR reads. The repertoire holds some 600,000 distinct CDR3 sequences, with about 15% as singletons. Here the sequenced sample was PBMCs from blood, taken 14 days before vaccination. These receptors were taken from a man over 45 who received an inactivated influenza vaccine. The CDR3 runs from the conserved cysteine through the conserved F or W. A D gene is named only where the DNA matches it firmly. The size of a clone is reported for some rows only, either as once, few or many, or as a class for expanded clones.

j_gene: TRBJ2-1
v_gene: TRBV20-1
d_gene: TRBD2
abundance: many
CDR3nt: TGCAGTGCTAGAGATCCCGCTAGCGGGAGCCCTTACAATGAGCAGTTCTTC
CDR3aa: CSARDPASGSPYNEQFF

j_gene: TRBJ2-1
v_gene: TRBV15
d_gene: TRBD1
abundance: many
CDR3nt: TGTGCCACCAGCAGAGATCGGGACAGGGGTGTTTTCTTC
CDR3aa: CATSRDRDRGVFF

j_gene: TRBJ2-5
v_gene: TRBV18
d_gene: .
abundance: .
CDR3nt: TGTGCCAGCTCACCACGAGGAATAGAGACCCAGTACTTC
CDR3aa: CASSPRGIETQYF

j_gene: TRBJ1-4
v_gene: TRBV28
d_gene: TRBD1
abundance: .
CDR3nt: TGTGCCAGCAGCATATTCGGACAGGGGTTCAGTGAAAAACTGTTTTTT
CDR3aa: CASSIFGQGFSEKLFF

j_gene: TRBJ2-7
v_gene: TRBV7-9
d_gene: .
abundance: few
CDR3nt: TGTGCCAGCAGCTTAGGGCGGGACACACCATACGAGCAGTACTTC
CDR3aa: CASSLGRDTPYEQYF

j_gene: TRBJ2-7
v_gene: TRBV28
d_gene: .
abundance: few
CDR3nt: TGTGCCAGCAGTTTAATTACAGGTCACGAGCAGTACTTC
CDR3aa: CASSLITGHEQYF

j_gene: TRBJ2-3
v_gene: TRBV6-5
d_gene: TRBD2
abundance: few
CDR3nt: TGTGCCAGCAGACCGCTAGGCGGGGGGGGCACAGATACGCAGTATTTT
CDR3aa: CASRPLGGGGTDTQYF

j_gene: TRBJ2-2
v_gene: TRBV9
d_gene: .
abundance: .
CDR3nt: TGTGCCAGCAGCGTAGGATGGGCGAACACCGGGGAGCTGTTTTTT
CDR3aa: CASSVGWANTGELFF

j_gene: TRBJ2-2
v_gene: TRBV7-3
d_gene: TRBD2
abundance: few
CDR3nt: TGTGCCAGCAGCTTACTAGCGGGAGGGTCCACCGGGGAGCTGTTTTTT
CDR3aa: CASSLLAGGSTGELFF

j_gene: TRBJ2-5
v_gene: TRBV20-1
d_gene: TRBD2
abundance: few
CDR3nt: TGCAGTGCGAGGGAGGGGCACCAAGAGACCCAGTACTTC
CDR3aa: CSAREGHQETQYF

j_gene: TRBJ2-2
v_gene: TRBV6-1
d_gene: TRBD1
abundance: .
CDR3nt: TGTGCCAGCAGGAACAGGGGGACGGGCACCGGGGAGCTGTTTTTT
CDR3aa: CASRNRGTGTGELFF

j_gene: TRBJ1-5
v_gene: TRBV20-1
d_gene: TRBD1
abundance: .
CDR3nt: TGCAGTGCTAACGGACAGGGCTATAGCAATCAGCCCCAGCATTTT
CDR3aa: CSANGQGYSNQPQHF

j_gene: TRBJ2-3
v_gene: TRBV28
d_gene: .
abundance: few
CDR3nt: TGTGCCAGCAGTTTAGGGGGCTGGGACAACACAGATACGCAGTATTTT
CDR3aa: CASSLGGWDNTDTQYF

j_gene: TRBJ1-1
v_gene: TRBV5-1
d_gene: .
abundance: .
CDR3nt: TGCGCGTCGGCAAGGGGCTTAGACACTGAAGCTTTCTTT
CDR3aa: CASARGLDTEAFF